Following are 13 T cell receptor beta chains from one sample sequenced in a study of T cell responses to AZD1222 COVID-19 vaccine. Sequencing used immunoSEQ multiplex PCR; TCRdb keeps in-frame clones, though not all of them. The sample carries 75,000 to 100,000 clones, approximately 88% recorded once. The sequencing used peripheral blood, collected on day 0 of AZD1222 vaccination. These receptors all come from an adult in good health.

This sequence joins TRBV30 and TRBJ1-1, with D tentatively TRBD1 (6 bases). The germline V and J ends were trimmed by 5 bases and 8 bases, with 12 bases remaining between them. The CDR3 loop spans 11 amino acids. CDR1 and CDR2 from the germline V gene are GTSNPN and SVGIG (reference sequence). The chain's CDR3 is CAWATGKEAFF. For the CDR3, the DNA is TGTGCCTGGGCAACAGGGAAGGAAGCTTTCTTT. Variable domain in full (rest from reference TRBV30 and TRBJ1-1): SQTIHQWPATLVQPVGSPLSLECTVEGTSNPNLYWYRQAAGRGLQLLFYSVGIGQISSEVPQNLSASRPQDRQFILSSKKLLLSDSGFYLCAWATGKEAFFGQGTRLTVV.

This clone was recorded a few times. The CDR3 sequence is CASSYTQNEQFF. As DNA, the CDR3 is TGTGCCAGCAGTTACACGCAGAATGAGCAGTTCTTC. The V and J genes are TRBV6-5 and TRBJ2-1; D is unclear. The CDR3 contains 12 residues. V was clipped by 2 bases and J by 7 bases, with 6 bases between them. CDR1 is MNHEY, CDR2 SVGAGI, per germline.

This rearrangement joins TRBV6-6 to TRBJ2-7; D uncertain. V was pared by 1 base and J by 0 bases, with 7 bases between. Germline-derived CDR1 and CDR2 are MNHNY and SVGAGI (reference sequence). The CDR3 extends over 14 amino acids. CDR3 residues: CASSYYGLSYEQYF. The CDR3 DNA is TGTGCCAGCAGTTACTACGGGCTCTCCTACGAGCAGTACTTC.

The chain links TRBV6-1 to TRBJ2-1, with D unresolved. Looked up from germline, CDR1 is MNHNS and CDR2 is SASEGT. The CDR3 loop spans 14 amino acids. V was trimmed by 1 base and J by 2 bases, leaving 6 bases between them. The CDR3 is CASSEGEPYNEQFF. DNA for the CDR3: TGTGCCAGCAGTGAAGGGGAACCCTACAATGAGCAGTTCTTC.

This clone was observed a single time. V and J are TRBV4-2 and TRBJ2-3; 11 nucleotides line up with TRBD2. Unmatched junction bases numbered 11, after V lost 4 bases and J lost 2 bases. The CDR3 has 18 amino acids. CDR1 LGHNA and CDR2 YNFKEQ come from the germline V gene. This CDR3 is CASSPRHLLAGVTDTQYF. DNA of the CDR3: TGTGCCAGCAGCCCCCGTCACTTACTAGCGGGAGTCACAGATACGCAGTATTTT.

This rearrangement joins TRBV27 to TRBJ1-1; D gene uncertain. The CDR3 covers 16 residues. The germline CDR1 and CDR2 sequences are MNHEY and SMNVEV (reference sequence). Trimming stripped 2 bases from V and 4 bases from J, with 17 bases between. CDR3 in amino acids: CASSLVYGSVGTEAFF. The CDR3 nucleotides are TGTGCCAGCAGTTTAGTCTACGGATCAGTGGGCACTGAAGCTTTCTTT.

The chain is built from TRBV29-1 and TRBJ1-2; no definite D call. Per the germline V gene, CDR1 is SQVTM and CDR2 is ANQGSEA. Trimming took 6 bases from V and 0 from J, leaving 14 bases between them. The CDR3 is 14 residues long. The CDR3 region is CSVQNSLANYGYTF. For the CDR3, the DNA is TGCAGCGTCCAGAACAGTTTAGCTAACTATGGCTACACCTTC.

This rearrangement joins TRBV5-1 to TRBJ2-5, with TRBD2 matching 12 bases. The J segment lost 5 bases and the V segment lost 0 bases, leaving 8 bases of the junction unmatched. Germline values: CDR1 SGHRS, CDR2 YFSETQ. This CDR3 has 17 amino acids. The CDR3 loop reads CASSLASTSGSPETQYF. The CDR3 DNA follows: TGCGCCAGCAGCTTGGCCTCGACTAGCGGGAGCCCGGAGACCCAGTACTTC.

This rearrangement joins TRBV6-5 to TRBJ1-3; 7 positions match TRBD1. CDR3 length: 15 amino acids. V shed 8 bases and J 0 bases; nucleotides not matched to a gene: 7. Germline values: CDR1 MNHEY, CDR2 SVGAGI. CDR3 nucleotides: TGTGCCAGCGCGGGACAGTTCCTCTCTGGAAACACCATATATTTT. Its protein is CASAGQFLSGNTIYF.

The V gene is TRBV4-3, the J gene TRBJ1-2, with D tentatively TRBD1 (6 bases). CDR3 length equals 19 residues. Trimming left V 2 bases short and J 3 bases short, with 25 bases between. From germline, CDR1 is LGHNA and CDR2 YSLEER. As DNA, the CDR3 is TGCGCCAGCAGCCAATTTGCCGGGACATTGATAAGTACAGACTATGGCTACACCTTC. Residues: CASSQFAGTLISTDYGYTF.

The genes are TRBV5-5 and TRBJ2-1, with no clear D. This CDR3 spans 15 amino acids. Per the germline V gene, CDR1 is SGHKS and CDR2 is YYEKEE (reference sequence). V was pared by 1 base and J by 2 bases, with 10 bases between. The DNA for the CDR3 is TGTGCCAGCAGCTTGTCTGGCGGAGCCTACAATGAGCAGTTCTTC. This translates into CASSLSGGAYNEQFF. Using reference TRBV5-5 and TRBJ2-1 for the parts outside the CDR3, the full variable domain is DAGVTQSPTHLIKTRGQQVTLRCSPISGHKSVSWYQQVLGQGPQFIFQYYEKEERGRGNFPDRFSARQFPNYSSELNVNALLLGDSALYLCASSLSGGAYNEQFFGPGTRLTVL.

This sequence joins TRBV18 and TRBJ1-4; 7 bases align to TRBD1. From germline, CDR1 is KGHSH and CDR2 LQKENI. V lost 6 bases to trimming and J lost 1 base; unmatched junction nucleotides: 5. The CDR3 is 15 amino acids. CDR3 sequence: CASSLAGGTNEKLFF. The CDR3 bases are TGTGCCAGCTCGCTCGCAGGGGGAACTAATGAAAAACTGTTTTTT.

The chain has TRBV5-6 and TRBJ1-2, with D perhaps TRBD1 (5 bases). Germline lookup yields CDR1 SGHDT and CDR2 YYEEEE. The CDR3 contains 15 residues. V lost 0 bases and J 2 bases, leaving 11 bases between the germline ends. The CDR3: CASSLAPGPNYGYTF. Here the CDR3 DNA reads TGTGCCAGCAGCTTGGCTCCGGGGCCAAACTATGGCTACACCTTC.